Presented here are 18 T cell receptor beta chains from one specimen sequenced in a study of blood T cell repertoires in COVID-19 (TCRdb year 2020). Preparation of the library involved the immunoSEQ multiplex PCR assay. Drawn from immuneACCESS, this table holds only the in-frame rearrangements with V and J called that TCRdb kept. Clones are partly lost; checked studies trace under half to an unresolved V gene and leave the rest unexplained. Counted in this sample were under 300,000 clones; around 90% of them appeared once. In total, the top ten clones hold approximately 0.94% of the sample. The material sequenced was peripheral blood. The receptor source for this set is a woman in her 40s who had recovered from COVID-19.

This chain uses TRBV19 with TRBJ2-2, with 10 bases identical to TRBD2. Germline assignment: CDR1 LNHDA and CDR2 SQIVND (reference sequence). V trimming: 7 bases; J trimming: 4 bases; junction bases outside the gene matches: 9. The CDR3 has 16 residues. The CDR3 region is CASMGIAGGFTGELFF. The CDR3 coding sequence is TGTGCCAGTATGGGGATAGCGGGAGGTTTCACCGGGGAGCTGTTTTTT.

The J gene is TRBJ1-1, the V gene TRBV6-1; 12 positions match TRBD1. The V and J ends lost 3 bases and 4 bases, in that order; junction bases with no gene match: 9. The CDR3 covers 17 residues. CDR1 is MNHNS, CDR2 SASEGT, per germline. CDR3 region: CASSDPRDRGHGTEAFF. The DNA for the CDR3 is TGTGCCAGCAGTGACCCCCGGGACAGGGGGCACGGCACTGAAGCTTTCTTT.

The chain joins TRBV20-1 to TRBJ2-5; 9 nucleotides match TRBD2. This CDR3 has 15 residues. CDR1 is DFQATT and CDR2 is SNEGSKA in the germline V gene (reference sequence). V trimming: 6 bases; J trimming: 2 bases; junction bases outside the gene matches: 10. This CDR3 is CSASGAGGPQETQYF. The CDR3 nucleotides are TGCAGTGCCAGTGGGGCGGGAGGGCCTCAAGAGACCCAGTACTTC.

The V and J genes are TRBV7-9 and TRBJ1-1; the D gene is possibly TRBD1 (6 bases). The V and J ends lost 6 bases and 1 base respectively, with 9 bases between them. The CDR3 spans 13 residues. The V gene's germline CDR1 is SEHNR and CDR2 FQNEAQ (reference sequence). Here the CDR3 reads CASRKQGNTEAFF. CDR3 in DNA: TGTGCCAGCAGAAAACAGGGGAACACTGAAGCTTTCTTT.

The J gene is TRBJ2-2, the V gene TRBV11-2, with 9 bases matching TRBD1. The CDR3 contains 15 residues. Germline CDR1 SGHAT, CDR2 FQNNGV. With V trimmed by 7 bases and J by 0 bases, 3 bases remained unmatched. CDR3 nucleotide sequence: TGTGCCAGCACCACAGGGGGCGCGAACACCGGGGAGCTGTTTTTT. This codes for CASTTGGANTGELFF.

This clone was counted a single time. The genes are TRBV28 and TRBJ1-5, with D possibly being TRBD1 (5 bases). This CDR3 has 14 amino acids. Germline V gene lookup returns CDR1 MDHEN and CDR2 SYDVKM. V was pared by 3 bases and J by 1 base, with 7 bases between. The CDR3 region has the DNA TGTGCCAGCAGTTTTAGACAGAGCAATCAGCCCCAGCATTTT. Amino acid sequence: CASSFRQSNQPQHF.

The chain carries TRBV13 and TRBJ2-7; D is possibly TRBD2 (6 bases). Germline lookup yields CDR1 PRHDT and CDR2 FYEKMQ (reference sequence). The ends were cut back, 1 base at V and 6 bases at J, with 13 bases in the middle. The CDR3 has 14 amino acids. Written as DNA, the CDR3 is TGTGCCAGCAGCTTAGATCGGAAAGCGGGCGAGCAGTACTTC. Protein product: CASSLDRKAGEQYF. Based on the CDR3 plus reference TRBV13 and TRBJ2-7, the full variable domain is AAGVIQSPRHLIKEKRETATLKCYPIPRHDTVYWYQQGPGQDPQFLISFYEKMQSDKGSIPDRFSAQQFSDYHSELNMSSLELGDSALYFCASSLDRKAGEQYFGPGTRLTVT.

This rearrangement joins TRBV10-3 to TRBJ1-2; 9 bases line up with TRBD1. The germline CDR1 and CDR2 sequences are ENHRY and SYGVKD. CDR3 length: 13 residues. The V gene end was trimmed by 7 bases and the J gene end by 8 bases; junction bases not matched to a gene: 8. In nucleotides, the CDR3 is TGTGCCATCAAACCCGGGACAGGGAGAGGCTACACCTTC. Amino acids: CAIKPGTGRGYTF.

This clone appeared once. V and J are TRBV7-2 and TRBJ2-7; TRBD2 matches at 8 bases. Per germline, CDR1 SGHTA and CDR2 FQGNSA. The CDR3 extends over 15 amino acids. Germline trimming cut 1 base from V and 4 bases from J; bases unmatched to any gene: 6. CDR3 protein: CASSLGGTSLYEQYF. The CDR3 nucleotides read TGTGCCAGCAGCTTAGGGGGGACTAGTCTGTACGAGCAGTACTTC.

The V and J genes are TRBV7-9 and TRBJ1-1; D is unclear. This CDR3 contains 12 residues. The V end lost 5 bases, the J end lost 7 bases, and 11 bases lay between the germline ends. Germline V CDR1 and CDR2: SEHNR, FQNEAQ (reference sequence). The CDR3 loop reads CASSEQRSEAFF. CDR3 in DNA: TGTGCCAGCAGCGAGCAGCGGAGTGAAGCTTTCTTT.

This clone was seen more than once but under ten times. The CDR3 coding sequence is TGCAGTGCTAGTGAAGCGCAGGGAGGAACCGGGGAGCTGTTTTTT. Translated, it gives CSASEAQGGTGELFF. V and J are TRBV20-1 and TRBJ2-2, with D maybe TRBD2 (6 bases). The CDR3 consists of 15 residues. Germline lookup yields CDR1 DFQATT and CDR2 SNEGSKA (reference sequence). V lost 3 bases and J lost 5, with 16 bases in between.

The chain has TRBV29-1 and TRBJ2-7; 7 nucleotides agree with TRBD1. The CDR3 runs to 13 residues. Trimming took 5 bases from V and 2 from J; bases not matched to a gene: 6. In germline, CDR1 is SQVTM, CDR2 ANQGSEA. CDR3 loop: CSVRQGTAYEQYF. The CDR3 DNA reads TGCAGCGTTAGACAGGGTACGGCCTACGAGCAGTACTTC.

The J gene is TRBJ2-7, the V gene TRBV3-1 (or the pseudogene TRBV3-2); TRBD1 agrees at 7 bases. V was clipped by 3 bases and J by 6 bases; unmatched bases: 5. Germline V gene lookup returns CDR1 LGHDT and CDR2 YNNKEL (reference sequence). This CDR3 has 13 residues. CDR3 nucleotide sequence: TGTGCCAGCAGCCAGCAGACAGGGCTCGAGCAGTACTTC. It encodes CASSQQTGLEQYF.

This clone has just one count. The chain employs TRBV25-1 and TRBJ1-1; D not resolved. The CDR3 covers 11 residues. The V gene lost 5 bases and the J gene lost 4 bases, with 5 bases spanning the gap. Germline CDR1 and CDR2: MGHDK and SYGVNS. CDR3 DNA: TGTGCCAGCAGTCGGAGCACTGAAGCTTTCTTT. Amino acid sequence: CASSRSTEAFF.

The CDR3 here is CASSLDYQGGYEQYF. The CDR3 nucleotides are TGTGCCAGCAGCTTAGATTATCAGGGCGGATACGAGCAGTACTTC. The chain couples TRBV11-2 to TRBJ2-7; D perhaps matches TRBD1 (5 bases). Germline CDR1 and CDR2: SGHAT and FQNNGV. V lost 0 bases to trimming and J lost 4 bases, with 13 bases between them. CDR3 length equals 15 residues.

This rearrangement joins TRBV10-2 to TRBJ2-3, with TRBD1 matching 8 bases. The CDR3 length is 15 residues. The germline gives CDR1 WSHSY, CDR2 SAAADI. The V and J ends lost 4 bases and 4 bases, in that order; junction bases with no gene match: 7. The chain's CDR3 is CASSAAGGAADTQYF. CDR3 coding DNA: TGCGCCAGCAGTGCGGCAGGGGGCGCCGCAGATACGCAGTATTTT.

The chain joins TRBV20-1 to TRBJ2-1; D possibly corresponds to TRBD2 (5 bases). This CDR3 is built from 11 residues. With 6 bases removed from V and 10 bases from J, the gap between germline ends came to 13 bases. CDR1 DFQATT and CDR2 SNEGSKA come from the germline V gene (reference sequence). For the CDR3, the DNA is TGCAGTGCGATGAGGGCCCAGGAGCAGTTCTTC. Translating it yields CSAMRAQEQFF.

CDR3 protein: CASTPSERGPYEQYF. The CDR3 bases are TGTGCCAGCACCCCAAGCGAGCGGGGGCCTTACGAGCAGTACTTC. The gene calls are TRBV27 and TRBJ2-7; 8 positions match TRBD2. J gave up 4 bases and V 7 bases, and 12 bases lay outside the gene matches. The CDR3 has 15 amino acids. Germline CDR1 MNHEY, CDR2 SMNVEV (reference sequence).